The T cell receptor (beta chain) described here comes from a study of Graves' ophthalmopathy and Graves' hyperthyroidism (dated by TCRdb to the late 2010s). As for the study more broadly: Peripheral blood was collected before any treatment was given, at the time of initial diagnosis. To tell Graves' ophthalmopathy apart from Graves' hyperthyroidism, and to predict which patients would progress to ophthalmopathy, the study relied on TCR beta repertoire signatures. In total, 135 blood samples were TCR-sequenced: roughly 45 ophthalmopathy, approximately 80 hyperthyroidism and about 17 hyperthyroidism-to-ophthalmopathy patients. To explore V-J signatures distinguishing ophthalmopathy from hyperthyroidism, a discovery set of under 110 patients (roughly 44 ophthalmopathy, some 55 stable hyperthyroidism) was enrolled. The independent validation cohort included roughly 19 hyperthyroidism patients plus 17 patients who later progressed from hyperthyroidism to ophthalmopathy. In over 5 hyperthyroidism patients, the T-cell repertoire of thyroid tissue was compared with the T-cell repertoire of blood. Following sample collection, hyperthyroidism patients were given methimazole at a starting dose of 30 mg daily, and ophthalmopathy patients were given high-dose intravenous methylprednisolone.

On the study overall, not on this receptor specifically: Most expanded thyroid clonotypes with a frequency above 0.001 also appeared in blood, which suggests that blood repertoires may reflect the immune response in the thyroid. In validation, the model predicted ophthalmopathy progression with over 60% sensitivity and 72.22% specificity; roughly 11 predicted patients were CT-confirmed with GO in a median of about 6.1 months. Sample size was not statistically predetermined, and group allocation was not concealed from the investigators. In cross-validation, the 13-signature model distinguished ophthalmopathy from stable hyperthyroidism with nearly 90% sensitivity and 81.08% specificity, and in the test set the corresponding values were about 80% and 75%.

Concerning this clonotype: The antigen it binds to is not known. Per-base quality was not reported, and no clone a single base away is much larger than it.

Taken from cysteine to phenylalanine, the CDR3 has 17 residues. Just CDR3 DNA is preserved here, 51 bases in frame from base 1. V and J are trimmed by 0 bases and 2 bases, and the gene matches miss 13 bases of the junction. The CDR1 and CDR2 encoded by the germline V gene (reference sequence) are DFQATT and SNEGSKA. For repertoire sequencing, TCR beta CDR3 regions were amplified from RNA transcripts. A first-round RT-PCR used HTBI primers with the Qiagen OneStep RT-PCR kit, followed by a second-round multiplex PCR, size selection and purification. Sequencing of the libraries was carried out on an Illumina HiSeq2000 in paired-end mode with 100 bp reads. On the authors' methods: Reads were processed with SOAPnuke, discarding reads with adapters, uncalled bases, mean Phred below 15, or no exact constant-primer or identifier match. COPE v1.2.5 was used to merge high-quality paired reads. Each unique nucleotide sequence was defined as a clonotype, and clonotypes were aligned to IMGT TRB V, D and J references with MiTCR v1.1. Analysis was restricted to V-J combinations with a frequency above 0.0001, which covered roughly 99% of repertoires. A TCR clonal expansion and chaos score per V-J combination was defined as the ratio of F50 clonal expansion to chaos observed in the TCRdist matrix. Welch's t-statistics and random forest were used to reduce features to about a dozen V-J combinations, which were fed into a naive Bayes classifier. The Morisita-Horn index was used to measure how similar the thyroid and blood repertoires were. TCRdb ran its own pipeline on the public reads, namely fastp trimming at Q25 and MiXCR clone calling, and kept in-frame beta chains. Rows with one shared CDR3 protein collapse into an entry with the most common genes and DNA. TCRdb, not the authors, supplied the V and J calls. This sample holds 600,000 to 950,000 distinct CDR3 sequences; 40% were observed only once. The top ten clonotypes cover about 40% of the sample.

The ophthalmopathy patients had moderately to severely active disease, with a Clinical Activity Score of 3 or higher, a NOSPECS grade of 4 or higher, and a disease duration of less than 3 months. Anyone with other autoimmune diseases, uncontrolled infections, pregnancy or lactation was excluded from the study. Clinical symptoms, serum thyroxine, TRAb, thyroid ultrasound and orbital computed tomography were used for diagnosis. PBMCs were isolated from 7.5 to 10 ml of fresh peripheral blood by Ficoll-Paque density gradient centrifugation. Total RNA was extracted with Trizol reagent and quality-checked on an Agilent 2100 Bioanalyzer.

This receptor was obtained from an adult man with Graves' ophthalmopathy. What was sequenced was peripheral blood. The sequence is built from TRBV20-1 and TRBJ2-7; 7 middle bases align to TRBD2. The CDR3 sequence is CSARDRSGRESPYEQYF. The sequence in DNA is TGCAGTGCTAGAGATCGTTCGGGGCGGGAGAGCCCCTACGAGCAGTACTTC.